Listed here are 18 T cell receptor beta chains from one sample, sequenced in a study of blood T cell repertoires in COVID-19. Assay used: immunoSEQ multiplex PCR; TCRdb lists only in-frame clones, some missing. Of 390,000 or so clones in the sample, roughly 86% were seen once. Sequenced material: peripheral blood. The receptors stem from a woman aged 25 to 39 with COVID-19, enrolled during active disease.

As for this clone: Germline and junction disagree at one end, which may indicate a read error. V usage is TRBV7-8 and J usage is TRBJ2-1, with 7 bases aligning to TRBD2. This CDR3 contains 20 residues. Germline values: CDR1 SGHVS, CDR2 FQNEAQ. The CDR3 DNA follows: TGTGCCAGCAGCCTAGCGGCCGGCGATCAGACGGGACTCCACCTCAATGAGCAGTTCTTC. This sequence encodes CASSLAAGDQTGLHLNEQFF.

The V and J genes are TRBV10-3 and TRBJ2-1; 8 positions match TRBD2. The germline CDR1 and CDR2 sequences are ENHRY and SYGVKD. The junction had 11 bases not matched to a gene; V was cut back by 8 bases and J by 8 bases. The CDR3 consists of 14 residues. The CDR3 is CAIAAGTRSYEQFF. Written as DNA, the CDR3 is TGTGCCATCGCTGCCGGGACTAGATCTTATGAGCAGTTCTTC.

This clone appeared a single time. The rearrangement uses TRBV3-1 (or the pseudogene TRBV3-2) and TRBJ1-5; D ambiguous. The germline V gene encodes CDR1 LGHDT and CDR2 YNNKEL (reference sequence). V lost 0 bases to trimming and J lost 3 bases, with 9 bases between them. This CDR3 region has 15 residues. The CDR3 sequence is CASSQDATDNQPQHF. The CDR3 DNA reads TGTGCCAGCAGCCAAGATGCCACAGACAATCAGCCCCAGCATTTT.

V and J are TRBV18 and TRBJ2-2; 10 nucleotides match TRBD2. The V segment lost 5 bases and the J segment 2 bases; nucleotides outside the gene matches: 2. This CDR3 is built from 15 residues. CDR1 is KGHSH, CDR2 LQKENI, per germline. The chain's CDR3 is CASSGLAVNTGELFF. CDR3 nucleotide sequence: TGTGCCAGCTCAGGACTAGCGGTAAACACCGGGGAGCTGTTTTTT.

This rearrangement joins TRBV27 to TRBJ2-1, with 11 bases identical to TRBD2. CDR1 and CDR2 from the germline V gene are MNHEY and SMNVEV (reference sequence). Trimming at V came to 4 bases and at J to 7 bases, leaving 9 bases not matched to a gene. The CDR3 runs to 16 residues. The CDR3 sequence is CASSSGRLAGSNEQFF. CDR3 in DNA: TGTGCCAGCAGTTCGGGACGACTAGCGGGGTCGAATGAGCAGTTCTTC.

Only one count was recorded for this clone. The V gene is TRBV28, the J gene TRBJ1-2; 8 bases match TRBD1. CDR1 is MDHEN, CDR2 SYDVKM, per germline. With 5 bases clipped from V and 7 bases from J, the junction kept 12 bases outside the gene matches. This CDR3 spans 15 amino acids. The CDR3 sequence is CASSPRGQGAVGYTF. The CDR3 region has the DNA TGTGCCAGCAGTCCCAGGGGGCAGGGGGCGGTTGGCTACACCTTC.

The chain recombines TRBV4-3 with TRBJ2-2; 8 bases agree with TRBD2. This CDR3 has 18 residues. Germline trimming cut 3 bases from V and 5 bases from J; bases unmatched to any gene: 14. Looked up from germline, CDR1 is LGHNA and CDR2 is YSLEER. CDR3 sequence reads: CASSHRVAGKGGTGELFF. The DNA for the CDR3 is TGCGCCAGCAGCCATAGGGTAGCGGGAAAAGGGGGAACCGGGGAGCTGTTTTTT.

V usage is TRBV6-5 and J usage is TRBJ2-3; the match to TRBD1 covers 9 bases. Germline CDR1 reads MNHEY; CDR2 reads SVGAGI. Trimming cost V 6 bases and J 0 bases; bases outside gene matches: 4. The CDR3 has 15 amino acids. The CDR3 nucleotides read TGTGCCAGCAGCCCCGGGACAGGGAGCACAGATACGCAGTATTTT. Protein: CASSPGTGSTDTQYF.

This chain uses TRBV7-8 with TRBJ1-2; D unresolved. The germline CDR1 and CDR2 sequences are SGHVS and FQNEAQ. The V and J ends lost 4 bases and 8 bases respectively, with 17 bases between them. The length of the CDR3 is 14 residues. The CDR3 sequence: CASSWTDLGRGYTF. CDR3 nucleotide sequence: TGTGCCAGCAGCTGGACTGACCTGGGTAGAGGCTACACCTTC.

V usage is TRBV6-5 and J usage is TRBJ2-7, with 7 bases that match TRBD1. The germline CDR1 and CDR2 sequences are MNHEY and SVGAGI. This CDR3 spans 12 amino acids. The V segment lost 6 bases and the J segment 7 bases; nucleotides outside the gene matches: 6. In DNA form, the CDR3 reads TGTGCCAGCAGCGTGACAGGGTGGGAGCAGTACTTC. Translating it yields CASSVTGWEQYF.

V usage is TRBV5-8 and J usage is TRBJ2-7, with 9 nucleotides matching TRBD1. This CDR3 region has 15 residues. Trimming removed 3 bases from V and 7 bases from J; junction bases left unmatched: 11. CDR1 and CDR2 (germline): SGHTS, YDEGEE. CDR3 nucleotide sequence: TGTGCCAGCAGCTGGGGTTGGACAGGGGAGGAGGAGCAGTACTTC. Encoded protein: CASSWGWTGEEEQYF.

The chain links TRBV2 to TRBJ2-7; 8 bases align to TRBD1. Germline CDR1 reads SNHLY; CDR2 reads FYNNEI. V lost 10 bases and J lost 2; bases outside the gene matches: 16. CDR3 size: 16 residues. CDR3 nucleotide sequence: TGTGCCATCGCCCGAGTCGTCAACAGGGGGACCTACGAGCAGTACTTC. Protein sequence: CAIARVVNRGTYEQYF.

In its sample, this clone was seen once. Other DNA sequences of this sample code for an identical CDR3. J is TRBJ2-3 and V is TRBV11-2, with D perhaps TRBD1 (6 bases). CDR1 is SGHAT, CDR2 FQNNGV, per germline. Trimming cost V 5 bases and J 4 bases, with 13 bases left between them. The CDR3 consists of 14 residues. CDR3 coding DNA: TGTGCCAGCAGCCTCGGCAGGGGTCCAGATACGCAGTATTTT. It is translated as CASSLGRGPDTQYF.

This clone has only a few counts. V and J are TRBV6-5 and TRBJ2-7; 10 bases agree with TRBD2. Trimming removed 6 bases from V and 3 bases from J; junction bases left unmatched: 2. There are 13 residues in the CDR3. Germline V gives CDR1 MNHEY, CDR2 SVGAGI. CDR3 residues: CASSRTSGYEQYF. Written as DNA, the CDR3 is TGTGCCAGCAGCCGGACTAGCGGCTACGAGCAGTACTTC.

This clone was seen only a few times. The chain employs TRBV4-1 and TRBJ2-7; 12 nucleotides match TRBD2. Per the germline V gene, CDR1 is MGHRA and CDR2 is YSYEKL. The CDR3 has 16 amino acids. The V segment lost 6 bases and the J segment 4 bases; nucleotides outside the gene matches: 10. For the CDR3, the DNA is TGCGCCAGCAGTGGAGGGACTAGCGGGCAACCTTACGAGCAGTACTTC. This sequence encodes CASSGGTSGQPYEQYF.

The chain uses TRBV15 and TRBJ2-7; weak D call: TRBD1 (6 bases). V gave up 2 bases and J gave up 3 bases, with 8 bases separating them. CDR1 is LNHNV, CDR2 YYDKDF, per germline (reference sequence). This CDR3 is built from 13 residues. DNA for the CDR3: TGTGCCACCAGCAGACTAGGGGGCTACGAGCAGTACTTC. Translating it yields CATSRLGGYEQYF. Looking up the rest from reference TRBV15 and TRBJ2-7 gives the full variable domain: DAMVIQNPRYQVTQFGKPVTLSCSQTLNHNVMYWYQQKSSQAPKLLFHYYDKDFNNEADTPDNFQSRRPNTSFCFLDIRSPGLGDTAMYLCATSRLGGYEQYFGPGTRLTVT.

The chain recombines TRBV29-1 with TRBJ2-3; weak D call: TRBD1 (6 bases). Trimming left V 4 bases short and J 3 bases short, with 14 bases between. The germline gives CDR1 SQVTM, CDR2 ANQGSEA. The CDR3 runs to 14 residues. CDR3 nucleotide sequence: TGCAGCGTTGGACAGGCCCCGGGGACAGATACGCAGTATTTT. It encodes CSVGQAPGTDTQYF.

The rearrangement uses TRBV12-2 and TRBJ1-4; the table's D call, TRBD1, was not checked against the DNA. TRBV12-2 is listed as a pseudogene. The CDR3 runs to 15 residues. The CDR3 DNA reads as TGTGCAAGTCGCCCCCTGACAGGGGTGGATGAAAAACTGTTTTTT. Its translation: CASRPLTGVDEKLFF.